These 26 T cell receptor beta chains were all obtained from the same sample, sequenced in a study of T cells in Graves' hyperthyroidism and ophthalmopathy. Template material for amplifying TCR beta CDR3 regions consisted of RNA transcripts. The HTBI primer set drove a first-round RT-PCR of the TCR CDR3. TCRdb recomputed calls from the multiplex PCR reads with MiXCR, one row per CDR3 protein. The sample includes 400,000 or so distinct CDR3 sequences, about 14% of them seen just once. Sequencing input: blood. These receptors all come from a man aged 50 to 60 with Graves' ophthalmopathy.

This clonotype was counted at least ten times. The chain couples TRBV11-2 to TRBJ2-7; 9 bases align to TRBD1. Germline V CDR1 and CDR2: SGHAT, FQNNGV. Trimming removed 5 bases from V and 6 bases from J; junction bases left unmatched: 8. The CDR3 spans 14 residues. The CDR3 DNA sequence: TGTGCCAGCAGCCCCGGGACAGGGCAACTCGAGCAGTACTTC. This gives the protein CASSPGTGQLEQYF.

This clonotype was counted ten times or more. The gene calls are TRBV5-1 and TRBJ1-1; a weak D match, TRBD1 (6 bases). The V and J ends lost 0 bases and 0 bases respectively, with 12 bases between them. Per germline, CDR1 SGHRS and CDR2 YFSETQ. This CDR3 is 16 amino acids long. CDR3 sequence: CASSLELRGVNTEAFF. In nucleotides, the CDR3 is TGCGCCAGCAGCTTGGAGTTGAGGGGGGTGAACACTGAAGCTTTCTTT.

The sample holds a few counts of this clonotype. The CDR3 here is CASIGTGGSSYNSPLHF. CDR3 DNA sequence: TGTGCCAGCATCGGGACAGGGGGCAGCTCCTATAATTCACCCCTCCACTTT. V usage is TRBV6-1 and J usage is TRBJ1-6, with 12 bases identical to TRBD1. CDR3 size: 17 residues. V lost 7 bases to trimming and J lost 0 bases; unmatched junction nucleotides: 4. From germline, CDR1 is MNHNS and CDR2 SASEGT.

This clonotype has ten or more counts. J is TRBJ2-2 and V is TRBV12-3 or TRBV12-4, with 9 bases lining up with TRBD2. After removal of 11 bases from V and 7 bases from J, the junction contained 8 bases not matched to a gene. The CDR3 spans 13 residues. CDR3 nucleotide sequence: TGTGCCCTGGGGCGGGAGGGGCACGGGGAGCTGTTTTTT. Translating gives CALGREGHGELFF.

This clonotype was counted at least ten times. The chain has TRBV29-1 and TRBJ2-1, with D uncertain. V shed 1 base and J shed 7 bases, with 11 bases lying between them. Germline V gene sequence: CDR1 SQVTM, CDR2 ANQGSEA. CDR3 size: 13 residues. The CDR3 DNA sequence: TGCAGCGTTGAAGGGTTAGGTGGGAATGAGCAGTTCTTC. Amino acid sequence: CSVEGLGGNEQFF.

The rearrangement uses TRBV24-1 and TRBJ2-2, with D possibly being TRBD2 (5 bases). Germline CDR1 reads KGHDR; CDR2 reads SFDVKD. The V and J ends lost 4 bases and 5 bases respectively, with 19 bases between them. The CDR3 consists of 17 residues. CDR3 sequence (DNA): TGTGCCACCAGTGAAGGCGGGTCTCAAACCCGTACCGGGGAGCTGTTTTTT. This sequence encodes CATSEGGSQTRTGELFF.

In its sample, this clonotype was seen many times. The chain links TRBV20-1 to TRBJ1-1; D possibly corresponds to TRBD1 (5 bases). Germline lookup yields CDR1 DFQATT and CDR2 SNEGSKA (reference sequence). Trimming stripped 2 bases from V and 1 base from J, with 8 bases between. This CDR3 spans 13 amino acids. CDR3 residues: CSARQDTNTEAFF. The CDR3 DNA reads as TGCAGTGCTAGACAGGACACGAACACTGAAGCTTTCTTT.

Only a few counts were recorded for this clonotype. This chain links TRBV27 with TRBJ1-6; 12 nucleotides match TRBD1. CDR1 and CDR2 (germline): MNHEY, SMNVEV (reference sequence). The CDR3 has 20 amino acids. J was trimmed by 0 bases and V by 3 bases; bases with no gene match: 9. The CDR3 region has the DNA TGTGCCAGCAGTTTTTCCGGGACAGGGGGCCTGAGCTCCTATAATTCACCCCTCCACTTT. The encoded protein is CASSFSGTGGLSSYNSPLHF.

This clonotype was recorded at least ten times. The chain joins TRBV7-9 to TRBJ2-1; TRBD1 or TRBD2 may be the D gene (6 bases each). Per germline, CDR1 SEHNR and CDR2 FQNEAQ (reference sequence). The CDR3 runs to 15 residues. Trimming cost V 0 bases and J 5 bases, with 11 bases left between them. The CDR3 bases are TGTGCCAGCAGCTTAGCGGGGGGCCCTGACAATGAGCAGTTCTTC. Its translation: CASSLAGGPDNEQFF.

This clonotype came up a few times. The chain joins TRBV5-5 to TRBJ2-3; tentatively, D is TRBD1 or TRBD2 (6 bases each). The V gene's germline CDR1 is SGHKS and CDR2 YYEKEE (reference sequence). V lost 5 bases, J lost 2 bases, and 18 bases lay in between. The CDR3 totals 16 residues. Here the CDR3 reads CASRRRGDGYTDTQYF. As DNA, the CDR3 is TGTGCCAGCAGACGTAGGGGGGACGGCTACACAGATACGCAGTATTTT.

The gene calls are TRBV7-8 and TRBJ2-2, with 7 nucleotides matching TRBD1. V was clipped by 2 bases and J by 6 bases; unmatched bases: 9. Germline V gene data show CDR1 as SGHVS and CDR2 as FQNEAQ. CDR3 size: 16 residues. CDR3 DNA: TGTGCCAGCAGCTTAAAAACAGGGGAAGTGGCCGGGGAGCTGTTTTTT. This translates into CASSLKTGEVAGELFF.

Only a few counts were recorded for this clonotype. The rearrangement uses TRBV28 and TRBJ2-2; D remains unclear. Trimming cost V 5 bases and J 4 bases, with 8 bases left between them. Per the germline V gene, CDR1 is MDHEN and CDR2 is SYDVKM. The CDR3 has 13 residues. Written as DNA, the CDR3 is TGTGCCAGCAGTATCCTAGGCACCGGGGAGCTGTTTTTT. Protein sequence: CASSILGTGELFF.

Many counts were recorded for this clonotype. The chain couples TRBV29-1 to TRBJ1-3, with D maybe TRBD1 (5 bases). V gave up 4 bases and J gave up 3 bases, with 7 bases separating them. CDR1 and CDR2 (germline): SQVTM, ANQGSEA. The CDR3 has 12 amino acids. The CDR3 DNA sequence: TGCAGCGTTGTGGGGGATGGAAACACCATATATTTT. Protein sequence: CSVVGDGNTIYF. The full variable domain, completed using reference TRBV29-1 and TRBJ1-3, is SAVISQKPSRDICQRGTSLTIQCQVDSQVTMMFWYRQQPGQSLTLIATANQGSEATYESGFVIDKFPISRPNLTFSTLTVSNMSPEDSSIYLCSVVGDGNTIYFGEGSWLTVV.

This clonotype appeared many times. The chain uses TRBV18 and TRBJ1-2; 9 nucleotides match TRBD1. CDR3 length: 14 amino acids. Losses at the gene ends were 2 bases for V and 7 bases for J; bases not matched to a gene: 5. CDR1 KGHSH and CDR2 LQKENI come from the germline V gene. The DNA for the CDR3 is TGTGCCAGCTCACCAGCCGGGACAGGGCTTGGCTACACCTTC. It is translated as CASSPAGTGLGYTF.

This clonotype was detected ten times or more. The V gene is TRBV10-2, the J gene TRBJ1-1; 7 bases fit TRBD1. The CDR3 has 13 amino acids. Trimming cost V 5 bases and J 4 bases; bases outside gene matches: 4. The germline V gene encodes CDR1 WSHSY and CDR2 SAAADI. The CDR3 here is CASSYRTGTEAFF. The CDR3 region has the DNA TGCGCCAGCAGTTATCGGACAGGCACTGAAGCTTTCTTT.

In its sample, this clonotype was seen many times. The chain recombines TRBV20-1 with TRBJ1-1, with D unresolved. This CDR3 is built from 13 residues. V dropped 3 bases and J dropped 1 base, with 9 bases sitting between them. Germline V gene data show CDR1 as DFQATT and CDR2 as SNEGSKA (reference sequence). The CDR3 region is CSASHTANTEAFF. The CDR3 nucleotides are TGCAGTGCTAGTCATACGGCGAACACTGAAGCTTTCTTT.

The chain joins TRBV30 to TRBJ2-3; D gene uncertain. Per germline, CDR1 GTSNPN and CDR2 SVGIG (reference sequence). There are 13 residues in the CDR3. Deletions cut 3 bases from V and 6 bases from J, with 13 bases between. The CDR3 is CAWRISKRDTQYF. CDR3 sequence (DNA): TGTGCCTGGAGAATCTCTAAAAGGGATACGCAGTATTTT.

Of note for this clonotype: The conserved final phenylalanine or tryptophan is absent from the CDR3, which likely points to a read error. J is TRBJ1-1 and V is TRBV4-1, with no clear D. This CDR3 has 13 amino acids. The germline CDR1 and CDR2 sequences are MGHRA and YSYEKL. Trimming took 4 bases from V and 1 from J, leaving 7 bases between them. The CDR3 region is CASSPRGNTEAFS. The DNA of the CDR3 is TGCGCCAGCAGCCCGAGAGGGAACACTGAAGCTTTCTCT.

The table lists this clonotype with many counts. The rearrangement links TRBV11-2 to TRBJ2-7; perhaps D is TRBD1 or TRBD2 (5 bases each). Germline lookup yields CDR1 SGHAT and CDR2 FQNNGV. The CDR3 has 14 amino acids. V was clipped by 1 base and J by 6 bases, with 13 bases between them. Written as DNA, the CDR3 is TGTGCCAGCAGCTTAGTCCAGGGAGCTATCGAGCAGTACTTC. Translating it yields CASSLVQGAIEQYF.

This clonotype came up a few times. Mismatch with germline at one junction end may stem from a read error. This chain uses TRBV5-1 with TRBJ1-2; the D is unclear. The CDR3 sequence is 17 residues long. CDR1 is SGHRS and CDR2 is YFSETQ in the germline V gene. CDR3 nucleotide sequence: TGTGCCAGCAGCTTCGACTCAGATCCTGGAAGAAGCTATGGCTACACCTTC. Translation gives CASSFDSDPGRSYGYTF.

V is TRBV10-3 and J is TRBJ2-7; the D is unclear. V was trimmed by 11 bases and J by 3 bases, leaving 11 bases between them. CDR1 and CDR2 from the germline V gene are ENHRY and SYGVKD. The CDR3 consists of 11 residues. The CDR3 bases are TGTGCCTCCGCGTGGGACTACGAGCAGTACTTC. Encoded protein: CASAWDYEQYF.

The rearrangement uses TRBV11-1 and TRBJ2-7; D might be TRBD1 (6 bases). In germline, CDR1 is SGHAT, CDR2 FQDESV (reference sequence). The CDR3 covers 14 residues. V lost 1 base to trimming and J lost 4 bases, with 11 bases between them. The CDR3 nucleotides read TGTGCCAGCAGCTTAGTTCCGAGGGGGTACGAGCAGTACTTC. Residues: CASSLVPRGYEQYF. Full variable domain (missing parts from reference TRBV11-1 and TRBJ2-7): EAEVAQSPRYKITEKSQAVAFWCDPISGHATLYWYRQILGQGPELLVQFQDESVVDDSQLPKDRFSAERLKGVDSTLKIQPAELGDSAMYLCASSLVPRGYEQYFGPGTRLTVT.

This clonotype was seen at least ten times. V is TRBV7-9 and J is TRBJ2-1, with 8 bases matching TRBD1. The CDR3 has 16 residues. V was pared by 5 bases and J by 1 base, with 7 bases of the junction left unmatched. From germline, CDR1 is SEHNR and CDR2 FQNEAQ (reference sequence). This CDR3 is CASSPDRGFSYNEQFF. CDR3 nucleotides: TGTGCCAGCAGCCCAGACAGGGGTTTTTCCTACAATGAGCAGTTCTTC.

This clonotype was detected many times. This chain connects TRBV11-3 to TRBJ1-1, with D unresolved. V lost 4 bases and J lost 0, with 6 bases in between. The CDR3 covers 13 residues. Germline values: CDR1 SGHNT, CDR2 YENEEA. CDR3 amino acids: CASSSTLNTEAFF. In nucleotides, the CDR3 is TGTGCCAGCAGCTCGACCCTGAACACTGAAGCTTTCTTT.

Many counts were recorded for this clonotype. The CDR3 DNA is TGTGCCAGCACCGGGACTAAAGAGACCCAGTACTTC. As protein: CASTGTKETQYF. This chain connects TRBV6-1 to TRBJ2-5; 7 nucleotides align to TRBD2. Germline trimming cut 7 bases from V and 3 bases from J; bases unmatched to any gene: 2. CDR1 and CDR2 (germline): MNHNS, SASEGT. The CDR3 has 12 amino acids.

The J gene is TRBJ2-1, the V gene TRBV20-1, with D unresolved. CDR1 and CDR2 from the germline V gene are DFQATT and SNEGSKA (reference sequence). The CDR3 extends over 14 amino acids. V was shortened by 0 bases and J by 5 bases, with 11 bases between the two germline ends. CDR3 in amino acids: CSARDYAADNEQFF. The CDR3, as DNA: TGCAGTGCTAGAGATTACGCGGCGGACAATGAGCAGTTCTTC.